This T cell receptor (beta chain) was sequenced in a study of tumor-infiltrating lymphocytes in primary liver carcinoma. Study background: The study obtained roughly 3.5 to 7.5 million productive TCRbeta reads per sample, similar across tissue types.

With a constant-region primer, TCR beta cDNA was made from approximately 450 ng of total RNA. Libraries of TCR beta came from three nested multiplex PCR rounds with slightly modified ARM-PCR. Two initial PCR rounds of roughly 10 cycles each paired TRBV1-TRBV30 forward primers with a C-beta reverse primer. TCRdb itself ran the multiplex PCR reads through MiXCR, one entry per CDR3 protein. The sample comprises around 78,000 distinct CDR3 sequences, 60% to 80% of which are singletons, and around 15% rests with the top ten. Concerning this clonotype: A read error may account for a junction end that differs from germline.

The study co-extracted DNA and RNA from 20-30 mg of unsorted bulk tissue. Patients in the cohort were treatment-naive and living with chronic HBV infection. Samples came from superior, inferior, lateral poles and tumor centre. The CDR3 has 14 residues. Germline V gene data show CDR1 as MDHEN and CDR2 as SYDVKM. Sequenced input: liver tumor tissue from sampling region 4. Subset specified: tumor region T4, right-lateral pole. This rearrangement joins TRBV28 to TRBJ2-5; no definite D call. The source of this sequence is a woman in her sixties or seventies with primary liver carcinoma and hepatitis B virus infection. CDR3 residues: CASSLDATPETQHF. In DNA, the CDR3 is TGTGCCAGCAGCTTAGATGCGACTCCTGAGACCCAGCACTTC.